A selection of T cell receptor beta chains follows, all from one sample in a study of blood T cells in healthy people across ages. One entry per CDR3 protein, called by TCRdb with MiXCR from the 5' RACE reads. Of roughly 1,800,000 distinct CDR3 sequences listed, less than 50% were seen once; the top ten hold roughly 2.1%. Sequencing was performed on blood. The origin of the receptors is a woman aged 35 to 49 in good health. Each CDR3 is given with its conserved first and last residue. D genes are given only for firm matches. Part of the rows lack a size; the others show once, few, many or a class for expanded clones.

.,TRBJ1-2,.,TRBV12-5,TGTGCTAGTGGTTTGGGGGACGGAAACTATGGCTACACCTTC,CASGLGDGNYGYTF
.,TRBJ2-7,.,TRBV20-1,TGCAGTGCTAGAGGCGAGGGAGGGGGTAAATCCTACGAGCAGTACTTC,CSARGEGGGKSYEQYF
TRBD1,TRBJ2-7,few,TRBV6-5,TGTGCCAGCCGGGCGGCTCCGGGACAGGGGTCTTACGAGCAGTACTTC,CASRAAPGQGSYEQYF
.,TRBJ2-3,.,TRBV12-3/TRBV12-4,TGTGCCAGCAGTCCCGGGAGATGGCAGGGGGATACGCAGTATTTT,CASSPGRWQGDTQYF
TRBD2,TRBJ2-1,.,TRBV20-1,TGCAGTGCCCCCGTAGCGGGGGGCTTCTCCTACAATGAGCAGTTCTTC,CSAPVAGGFSYNEQFF
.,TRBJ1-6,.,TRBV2,TGTGCCAGCCTCCTTTTCCGGGACAAGGGCCCCCTCCACTTT,CASLLFRDKGPLHF
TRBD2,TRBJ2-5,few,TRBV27,TGTGCCAGCAGTTATCTAGGGACTAGCGGGGGCCAAGGAATCAAGAGGTCGGGGACCCAGTACTTC,CASSYLGTSGGQGIKRSGTQYF
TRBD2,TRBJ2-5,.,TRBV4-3,TGCGCCAGCAGCCAAGATGGACTAGCGCCAGAGACCCAGTACTTC,CASSQDGLAPETQYF
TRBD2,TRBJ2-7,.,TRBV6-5,TGTGCCAGCAGTTACGCTAGCGGGGTCTCCTACGAGCAGTACTTC,CASSYASGVSYEQYF
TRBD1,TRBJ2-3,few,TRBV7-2,TGTGCCAGCAGCTCGACAGGGCCTCTTAGCACAGATACGCAGTATTTT,CASSSTGPLSTDTQYF
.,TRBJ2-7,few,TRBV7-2,TGTGCCAGCAGCTTGCAGGGTTCCGTGGCATACGAGCAGTACTTC,CASSLQGSVAYEQYF
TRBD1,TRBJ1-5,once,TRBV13,TGTGCCAGCAGCCTCAGAGGACAGGGGGCCAATCAGCCCCAGCATTTT,CASSLRGQGANQPQHF
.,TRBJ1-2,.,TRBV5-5,TGTGCCAGCAGCTTGTACAGGGAGGACTATGGCTACACCTTC,CASSLYREDYGYTF
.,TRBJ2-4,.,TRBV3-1,TGTGCCAGCAGCCAGGCCAGCCCGACAGGTAGTCTAGCCAAAAACATTCAGTACTTC,CASSQASPTGSLAKNIQYF
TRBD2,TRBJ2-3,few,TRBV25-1,TGTGCCAGCAGACTAGCGGGGGGGAAAGATACGCAGTATTTT,CASRLAGGKDTQYF
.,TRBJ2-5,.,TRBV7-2,TGTGCCAGCAGCTTAGGGGGACGGGATGAAGAGACCCAGTACTTC,CASSLGGRDEETQYF
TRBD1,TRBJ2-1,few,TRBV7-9,TGTGCCAGCAGCCCGTGGACAGGGGTCGGCAATGAGCAGTTCTTC,CASSPWTGVGNEQFF
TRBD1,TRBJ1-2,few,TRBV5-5,TGTGCCAGCAGCTTGGCCGGGACAGTAGCTAACTATGGCTACACCTTC,CASSLAGTVANYGYTF
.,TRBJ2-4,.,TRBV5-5,TGTGCCAGCAGCCCCCCGTGGCAAGCGGACATTCAGTACTTC,CASSPPWQADIQYF